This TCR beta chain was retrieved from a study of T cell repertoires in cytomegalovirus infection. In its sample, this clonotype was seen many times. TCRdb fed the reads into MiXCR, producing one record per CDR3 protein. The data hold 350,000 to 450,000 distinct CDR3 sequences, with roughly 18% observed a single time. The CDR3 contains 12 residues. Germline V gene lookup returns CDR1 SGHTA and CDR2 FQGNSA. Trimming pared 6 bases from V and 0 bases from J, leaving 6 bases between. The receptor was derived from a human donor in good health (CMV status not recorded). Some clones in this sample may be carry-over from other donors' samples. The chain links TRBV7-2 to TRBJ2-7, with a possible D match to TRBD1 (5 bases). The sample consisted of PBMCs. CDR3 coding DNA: TGTGCCAGCAGGGACACCTCCTACGAGCAGTACTTC. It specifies CASRDTSYEQYF.